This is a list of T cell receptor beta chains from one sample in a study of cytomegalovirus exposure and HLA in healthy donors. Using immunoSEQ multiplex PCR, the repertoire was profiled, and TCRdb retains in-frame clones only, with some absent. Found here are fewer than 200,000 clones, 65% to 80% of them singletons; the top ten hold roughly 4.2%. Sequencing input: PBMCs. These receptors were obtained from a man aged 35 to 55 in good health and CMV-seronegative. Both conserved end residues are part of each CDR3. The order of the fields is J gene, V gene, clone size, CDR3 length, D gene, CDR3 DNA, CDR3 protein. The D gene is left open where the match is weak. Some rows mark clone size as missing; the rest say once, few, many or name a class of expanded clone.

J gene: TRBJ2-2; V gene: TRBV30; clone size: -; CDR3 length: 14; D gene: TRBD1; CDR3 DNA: TGTGCCAGAGAACAGGGGGCTGGGACCGGGGAGCTGTTTTTT; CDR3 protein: CAREQGAGTGELFF
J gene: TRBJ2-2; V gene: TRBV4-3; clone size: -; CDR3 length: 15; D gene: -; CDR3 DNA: TGCGCCAGCAGCCAAGGCAGGGTGAACACCGGGGAGCTGTTTTTT; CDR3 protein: CASSQGRVNTGELFF
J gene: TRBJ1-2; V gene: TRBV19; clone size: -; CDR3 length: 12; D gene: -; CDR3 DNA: TGTGCCAGTAAAGGAGACAGCCATGGCTACACCTTC; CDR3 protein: CASKGDSHGYTF
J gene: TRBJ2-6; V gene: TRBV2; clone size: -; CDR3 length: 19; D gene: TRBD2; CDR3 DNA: TGTGCCAGCAGTAAAAACATGGGAACTAGCGGGGGGGCCGCCAACGTCCTGACTTTC; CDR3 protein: CASSKNMGTSGGAANVLTF
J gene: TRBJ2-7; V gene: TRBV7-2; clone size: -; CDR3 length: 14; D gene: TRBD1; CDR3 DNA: TGTGCCAGCAGCCCTAGGGACAGCTCCTACGAGCAGTACTTC; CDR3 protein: CASSPRDSSYEQYF
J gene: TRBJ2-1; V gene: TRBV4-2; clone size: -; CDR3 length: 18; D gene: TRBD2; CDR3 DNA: TGTGCCAGCAGCCAAGGTTCGGCTTTGGCGGGGGCCTACAATGAGCAGTTCTTC; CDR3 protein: CASSQGSALAGAYNEQFF
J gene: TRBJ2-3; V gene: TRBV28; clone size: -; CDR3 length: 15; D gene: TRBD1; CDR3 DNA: TGTGCCAGCAGGGGCTACAGGGGGCCGGTAGATACGCAGTATTTT; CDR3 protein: CASRGYRGPVDTQYF
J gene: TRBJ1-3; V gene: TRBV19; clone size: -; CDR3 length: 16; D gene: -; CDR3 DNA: TGTGCCAGTAGTATAGAGGGCAGCTTCTCTGGAAACACCATATATTTT; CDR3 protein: CASSIEGSFSGNTIYF
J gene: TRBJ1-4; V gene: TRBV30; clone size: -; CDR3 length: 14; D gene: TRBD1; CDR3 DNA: TGTGCCTGGGGTCAGGGGGGAATTAATGAAAAACTGTTTTTT; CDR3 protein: CAWGQGGINEKLFF
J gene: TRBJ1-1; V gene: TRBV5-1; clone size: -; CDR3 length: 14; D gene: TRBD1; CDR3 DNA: TGCGCCAGCAGCGTGGACAGGGCTAACACTGAAGCTTTCTTT; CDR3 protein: CASSVDRANTEAFF
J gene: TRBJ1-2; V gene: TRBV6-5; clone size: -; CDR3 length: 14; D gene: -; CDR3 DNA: TGTGCCAGCAGTTACTCGACGGGTCCCTATGGCTACACCTTC; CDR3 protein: CASSYSTGPYGYTF
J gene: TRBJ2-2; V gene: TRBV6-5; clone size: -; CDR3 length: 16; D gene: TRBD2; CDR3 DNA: TGTGCCAGCAGTTACTCACTAGCGGGGCCCACCGGGGAGCTGTTTTTT; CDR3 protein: CASSYSLAGPTGELFF
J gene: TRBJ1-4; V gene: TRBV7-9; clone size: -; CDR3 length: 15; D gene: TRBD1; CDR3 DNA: TGTGCCAGCAGCCCCACAGGGGGCCCTAATGAAAAACTGTTTTTT; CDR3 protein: CASSPTGGPNEKLFF
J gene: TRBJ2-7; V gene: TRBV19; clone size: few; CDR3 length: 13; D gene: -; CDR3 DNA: TGTGCCAGTAGTGTCTCGTTATCCTACGAGCAGTACTTC; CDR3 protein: CASSVSLSYEQYF
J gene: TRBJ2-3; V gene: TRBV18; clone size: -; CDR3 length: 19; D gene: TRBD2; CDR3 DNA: TGTGCCAGCTCACCACCCCCCGGACTAGCGGGGGGGAGCACAGATACGCAGTATTTT; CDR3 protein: CASSPPPGLAGGSTDTQYF
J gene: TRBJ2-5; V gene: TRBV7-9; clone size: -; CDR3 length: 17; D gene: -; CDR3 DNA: TGTGCCAGCAGCTTATGGGCGGGATCAACTATCCAAGAGACCCAGTACTTC; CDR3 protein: CASSLWAGSTIQETQYF
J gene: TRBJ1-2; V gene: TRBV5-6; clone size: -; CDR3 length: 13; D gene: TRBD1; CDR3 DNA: TGTGCCAGCAGCATGGGACAGGGAAAGGGCTACACCTTC; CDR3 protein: CASSMGQGKGYTF
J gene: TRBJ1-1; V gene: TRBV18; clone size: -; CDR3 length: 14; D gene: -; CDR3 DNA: TGTGCCAGCTCACCTATACCCGGGTCCACTGAAGCTTTCTTT; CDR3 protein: CASSPIPGSTEAFF
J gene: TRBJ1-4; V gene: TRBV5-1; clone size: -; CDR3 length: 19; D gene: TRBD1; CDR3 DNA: TGCGCCAGCAGGGGGTCGAGCTGGGACAGGGATTTGCCTAATGAAAAACTGTTTTTT; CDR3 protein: CASRGSSWDRDLPNEKLFF
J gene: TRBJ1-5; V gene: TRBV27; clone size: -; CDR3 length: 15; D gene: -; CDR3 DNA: TGTGCCAGCAGTTTAGTAGGGGTGGGCAATCAGCCCCAGCATTTT; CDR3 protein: CASSLVGVGNQPQHF
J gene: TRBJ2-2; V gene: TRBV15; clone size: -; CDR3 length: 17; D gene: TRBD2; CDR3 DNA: TGTGCCACCAGCAGAGGAAGACTAGCGGTAGGGGTCGGGGAGCTGTTTTTT; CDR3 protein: CATSRGRLAVGVGELFF
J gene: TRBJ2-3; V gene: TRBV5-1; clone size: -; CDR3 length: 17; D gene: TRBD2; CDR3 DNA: TGCGCCAGCAGCTTGCCCCAGCGGGGGGGCAGCACAGATACGCAGTATTTT; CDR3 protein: CASSLPQRGGSTDTQYF
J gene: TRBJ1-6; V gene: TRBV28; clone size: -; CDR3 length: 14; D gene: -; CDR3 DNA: TGTGCCAGCAGGCAGGGGCGAAATAATTCACCCCTCCACTTT; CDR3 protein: CASRQGRNNSPLHF
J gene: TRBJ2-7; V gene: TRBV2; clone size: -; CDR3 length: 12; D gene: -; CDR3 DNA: TGTGCCTCAAGACAGCTAATCTACGAGCAGTACTTC; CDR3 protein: CASRQLIYEQYF
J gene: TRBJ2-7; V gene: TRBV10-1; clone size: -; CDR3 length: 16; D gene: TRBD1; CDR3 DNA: TGCGCCAGCAGTGAAAATTGGGACAGCACCTCCTACGAGCAGTACTTC; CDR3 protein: CASSENWDSTSYEQYF
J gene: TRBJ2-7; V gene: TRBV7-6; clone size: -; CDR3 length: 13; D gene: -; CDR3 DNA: TGTGCCAGCAGCTTAGGCGGCCGCTACGAGCAGTACTTC; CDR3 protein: CASSLGGRYEQYF
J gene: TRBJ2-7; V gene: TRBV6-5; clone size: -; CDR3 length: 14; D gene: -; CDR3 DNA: TGTGCCAGCAGTTTGACAGGTACGGTGTACGAGCAGTACTTC; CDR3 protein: CASSLTGTVYEQYF
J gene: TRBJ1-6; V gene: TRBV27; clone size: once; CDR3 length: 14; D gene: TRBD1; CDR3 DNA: TGTGCCAGCAGGGAGACAGGGGGGAATTCACCCCTCCACTTT; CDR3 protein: CASRETGGNSPLHF
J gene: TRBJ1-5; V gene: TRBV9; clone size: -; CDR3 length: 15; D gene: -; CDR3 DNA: TGTGCCAGCAGCGGCACCTTGGACACAGAACAGCCCCAGCATTTT; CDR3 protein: CASSGTLDTEQPQHF
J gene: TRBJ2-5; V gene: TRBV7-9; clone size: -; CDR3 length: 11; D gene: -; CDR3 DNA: TGTGCCAGCAGCTTGTCGTGGGAGCAGTACTTC; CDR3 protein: CASSLSWEQYF
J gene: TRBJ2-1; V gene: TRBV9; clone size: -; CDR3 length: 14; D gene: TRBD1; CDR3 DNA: TGTGCCAGCAGCGTTGGGACAGGAGCTCTGGGGCAGTTCTTC; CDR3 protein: CASSVGTGALGQFF
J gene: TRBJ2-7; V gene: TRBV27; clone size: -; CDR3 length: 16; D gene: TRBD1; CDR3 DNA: TGTGCCAGCAGGGGGGACAGGGGAACGTGGCGTGACGAGCAGTACTTC; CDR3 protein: CASRGDRGTWRDEQYF
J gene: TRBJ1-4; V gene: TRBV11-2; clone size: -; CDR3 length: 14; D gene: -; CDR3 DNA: TGTGCCAGCAGCTTAAGAGGGGGTTGGGAAAAACTGTTTTTT; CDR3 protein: CASSLRGGWEKLFF
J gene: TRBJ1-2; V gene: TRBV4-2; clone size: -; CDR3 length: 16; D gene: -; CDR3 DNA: TGTGCCAGCAGCCAAGGAGGACAGTATACCAACTATGGCTACACCTTC; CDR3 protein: CASSQGGQYTNYGYTF
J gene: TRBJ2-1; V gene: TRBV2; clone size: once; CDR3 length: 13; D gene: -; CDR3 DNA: TGTGCCACCAAAGGGGGCTCCTACAATGAGCAGTTCTTC; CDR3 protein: CATKGGSYNEQFF
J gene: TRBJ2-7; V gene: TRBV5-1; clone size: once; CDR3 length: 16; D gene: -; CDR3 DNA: TGCGCCAGCAGCTTGGTGCTGGGGGGAGGCTCCTACGAGCAGTACTTC; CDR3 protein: CASSLVLGGGSYEQYF
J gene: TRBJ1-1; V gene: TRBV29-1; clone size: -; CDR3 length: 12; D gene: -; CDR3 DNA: TGCAGCGTTGAAGATACGGGAACTGAAGCTTTCTTT; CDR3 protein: CSVEDTGTEAFF
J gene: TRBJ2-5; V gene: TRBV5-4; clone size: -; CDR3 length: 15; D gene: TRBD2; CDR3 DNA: TGTGCCATCTCCTTCGCGGGGGGGCGCCAAGAGACCCAGTACTTC; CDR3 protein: CAISFAGGRQETQYF
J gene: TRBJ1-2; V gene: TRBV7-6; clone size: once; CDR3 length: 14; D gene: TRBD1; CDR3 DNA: TGTGCCAGCAGCTTGTCCGGACAGGGCTATGGCTACACCTTC; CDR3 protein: CASSLSGQGYGYTF
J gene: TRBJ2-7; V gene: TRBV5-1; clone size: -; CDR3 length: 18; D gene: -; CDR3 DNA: TGCGCCAGCAGCTCCCCATCCAACAGAGACAGCACCCCGTACGAGCAGTACTTC; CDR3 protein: CASSSPSNRDSTPYEQYF
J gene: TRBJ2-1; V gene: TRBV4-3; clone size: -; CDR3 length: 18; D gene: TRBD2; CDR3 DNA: TGCGCCAGCAGCCAAAGGGTACCACTAGCGGGGGGTTACAATGAGCAGTTCTTC; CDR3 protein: CASSQRVPLAGGYNEQFF
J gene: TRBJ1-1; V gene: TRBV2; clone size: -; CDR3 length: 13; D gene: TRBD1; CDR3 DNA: TGTGCCAGCAGCCTATGGGACAGCACTGAAGCTTTCTTT; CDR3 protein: CASSLWDSTEAFF
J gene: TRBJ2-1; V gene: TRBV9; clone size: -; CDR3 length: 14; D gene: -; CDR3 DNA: TGTGCCAGCAGCGTAGACAGGGACTACAATGAGCAGTTCTTC; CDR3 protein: CASSVDRDYNEQFF
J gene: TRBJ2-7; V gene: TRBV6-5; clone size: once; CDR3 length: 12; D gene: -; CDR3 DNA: TGTGCCAGCAGTTCTCAGGGTTACGAGCAGTACTTC; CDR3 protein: CASSSQGYEQYF
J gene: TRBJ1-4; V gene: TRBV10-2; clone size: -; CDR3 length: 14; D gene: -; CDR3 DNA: TGCGCCAGCAACTCAGGGTGGACTAATGAAAAACTGTTTTTT; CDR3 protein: CASNSGWTNEKLFF
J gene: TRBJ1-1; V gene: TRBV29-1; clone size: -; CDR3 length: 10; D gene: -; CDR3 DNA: TGCAGCTCCCACAGCACTGAAGCTTTCTTT; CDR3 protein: CSSHSTEAFF
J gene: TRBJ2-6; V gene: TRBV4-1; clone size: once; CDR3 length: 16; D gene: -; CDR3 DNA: TGCGCCAGCAGCCTTAGTGCAGGCTCTGGGGCCAACGTCCTGACTTTC; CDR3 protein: CASSLSAGSGANVLTF
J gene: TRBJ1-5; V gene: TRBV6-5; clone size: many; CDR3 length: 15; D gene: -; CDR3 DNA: TGTGCCAGCAGGCGGTACAATTTGAACAATCAGCCCCAGCATTTT; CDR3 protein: CASRRYNLNNQPQHF
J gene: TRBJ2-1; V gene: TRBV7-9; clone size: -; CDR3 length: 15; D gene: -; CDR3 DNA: TGTTCCAGCAGCTTTCAAGCGGCATCCTACAATGAGCAGTTCTTC; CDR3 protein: CSSSFQAASYNEQFF
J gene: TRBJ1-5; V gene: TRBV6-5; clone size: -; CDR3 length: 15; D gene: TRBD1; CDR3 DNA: TGTGCCAGCAGTTTTAGACAGGGTTTGCATCAGCCCCAGCATTTT; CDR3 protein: CASSFRQGLHQPQHF
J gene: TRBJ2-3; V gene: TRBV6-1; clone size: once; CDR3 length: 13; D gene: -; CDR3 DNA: TGTGCCAGCCGGCAACCCTCGGGAGATACGCAGTATTTT; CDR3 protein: CASRQPSGDTQYF